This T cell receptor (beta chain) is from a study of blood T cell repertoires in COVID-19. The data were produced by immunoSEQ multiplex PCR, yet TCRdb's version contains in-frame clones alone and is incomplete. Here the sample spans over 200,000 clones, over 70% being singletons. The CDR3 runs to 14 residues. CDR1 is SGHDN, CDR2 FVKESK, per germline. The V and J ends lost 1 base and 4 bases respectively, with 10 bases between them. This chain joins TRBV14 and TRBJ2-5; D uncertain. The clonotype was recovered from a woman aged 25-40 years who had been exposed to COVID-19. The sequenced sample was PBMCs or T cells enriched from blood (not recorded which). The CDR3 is CASSQVGRPETQYF. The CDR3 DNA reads TGTGCCAGCAGCCAAGTGGGCAGACCAGAGACCCAGTACTTC.